The present T cell receptor (beta chain) was sequenced within a study of cytomegalovirus exposure and HLA in healthy donors listed by TCRdb under 2017. In terms of the full investigation: A later analysis indicated that the 100 to 150 validation repertoires were generated on the platform also employed for the 666 repertoires of the first cohort. The study aimed to test whether signatures of past pathogen exposure could be identified by cataloging public T cell receptors. Along with the roughly 700-subject first cohort, a separate validation cohort of over a hundred different subjects was used. To predict cytomegalovirus infection status, the study brought together high-throughput TCR immunosequencing, statistical association of individual TCRs with disease status, and machine learning. Points the paper makes about the study in general: Cytomegalovirus status was reported to be diagnosed by the classifier with high specificity and sensitivity in both the original and validation cohorts. Three of the identified cytomegalovirus-associated TCR beta chains were confirmed in vitro to be specific for cytomegalovirus antigens. The study listed 164 TCR beta chains as associated with cytomegalovirus. Across donors, most TCR sequences were observed very rarely, whereas some public TCRs were present in many individuals. A later analysis had no HLA typing for the validation cohort, so co-occurrence there was scored across all 110 or so repertoires. Of the cluster scores, approximately 95% were above 0 in a later analysis, which found that TCRs clustered in the first cohort also tended to co-occur in the 120 or so validation repertoires. It was suggested by the authors that the approach could potentially be generalized to other disease states and immunological phenotypes.

This clone was seen only once. What antigen it recognizes has not been identified. The input lacks base qualities; no much larger clone sits a single base away. To prepare the library, the immunoSEQ multiplex PCR assay was applied. In the paper's pipeline: A statistical classification framework was built to diagnose cytomegalovirus status from the catalog of TCR beta chain sequences. Not all clones reach the TCRdb copy of this immuneACCESS table, which keeps in-frame sequences only. Checked studies attribute under half of the gap to unresolved V genes and leave the rest unexplained. V and J calls and clone size are those listed in that table; D and trimming were worked out from the DNA. Across this sample there are around 98,000 clones, with roughly nine tenths seen only once. The ten largest clonotypes hold less than 7.5% of the sample. The donors belonged to the validation cohort of 120 subjects, which was separate from the approximately 610-subject first cohort.

The CDR3 has 16 amino acids, counting the end cysteine and phenylalanine. Only the CDR3 region is kept as DNA, spanning 48 bases read in frame from base 1. Trimming takes 4 bases off V and 7 bases off J; junction bases not matched to a gene: 12. From the germline V gene, CDR1 is SGDLS and CDR2 is YYNGEE. The sequencing sample was made of PBMCs. The rearrangement combines TRBV9 with TRBJ2-3; 10 central nucleotides agree with TRBD2. This sequence originates from a man between 18 and 29 years old in good health and CMV-seropositive. This receptor carries the CDR3 CASSKTPGLASNTQYF. The nucleotide sequence is given as TGTGCCAGCAGCAAGACCCCGGGACTAGCGTCAAATACGCAGTATTTT.